This TCR beta chain was captured by sequencing in a study of T-cell memory formation after mild COVID-19 (dated by TCRdb to the early 2020s). In terms of the full investigation: TCR sequence clusters from the two donors were largely donor specific. Longitudinal TCRalpha and TCRbeta repertoire sequencing tracked T-cell clones expanding and contracting after mild COVID-19 in a couple of donors. The cohort was made up of two young adult volunteers, one female and one male, who were previously healthy.

As encoded in the germline V gene, CDR1 is MGHRA while CDR2 is YSYEKL. Measured from the cysteine to the phenylalanine, the CDR3 is 17 residues long. The only DNA kept is the CDR3, 51 bases in frame from the first base. V loses 2 bases, J loses 0 bases, and the germline ends lie 14 bases apart. Study-wide conclusions, independent of this receptor: Some responding clones were detected in pre-infection memory, suggesting pre-existing cross-reactive memory T cells joined the SARS-CoV-2 response. The study covered only a couple of mild cases, and larger cohorts including severe cases with pre-infection samples were considered necessary. The second-wave clones that peaked on day 37 were not confirmed to be SARS-CoV-2 specific. Contracting CD4+ clones were located mainly in the CM and EM memory subsets, whereas CD8+ clones were found to be enriched in EMRA. From day 15 to 85, contracting clones showed balanced CD4/CD8 phenotypes, whereas a second wave of clones that expanded from day 15 to 37 leaned towards CD4+.

TCRdb names Illumina NovaSeq 6000 as the instrument used. TCRalpha and TCRbeta cDNA libraries were constructed by 5'RACE with constant-segment primers, with sample barcodes and unique molecular identifiers being introduced. RNA was extracted from every sample with Trizol reagent. Libraries were amplified in two PCR steps, with a second sample barcode and Illumina TruSeq adapters added in the second step. Sequencing of the libraries was done on an Illumina NovaSeq, producing 2 x 150 bp paired-end reads. The source study handled its data this way. Reads were demultiplexed and collapsed into UMI-guided consensus sequences with migec v1.2.7. Using mixcr v2.1.11, UMI consensuses were aligned to TRA and TRB V and J templates and then assembled into clonotypes. Expanded or contracted clonotypes were those called significant by both edgeR and NoisET, with noise models trained on biological replicates. For edgeR calls, the cutoffs were a false discovery rate-adjusted p below 0.01 and a log2 fold-change threshold of 1. As an exploratory analysis of dynamics, max-normalized trajectories of the 1000 most abundant clonotypes were examined by PCA with hierarchical clustering. Separately sequenced CD4+ and CD8+ repertoires were used to assign a CD4 or CD8 phenotype to each responding clone. TCRdb reprocessed the public reads (quality trimming at Q25 with fastp, clone calling with MiXCR) and kept in-frame beta chains. Rows with one shared CDR3 protein collapse into an entry with the most common genes and DNA. TCRdb, not the authors, supplied the V and J calls. The table for this sample lists nearly 350,000 distinct CDR3 sequences; over 10% of them were counted only once. The ten largest account for 20% to 25% of the sample.

This clonotype was counted only a few times. Its antigen is currently not known. No base quality values were provided; no much bigger clone lies one nucleotide off. PBMCs were isolated by Ficoll-Paque density gradient centrifugation. Sequenced input: PBMCs or a T cell subset sorted from them (not recorded which). The sequence links TRBV4-1 to TRBJ2-4; the D region possibly corresponds to TRBD1 (5 bases align). This receptor was obtained from a man aged 18-30 years who had mild COVID-19 (a few samples of this study predate the infection). The sample titles of this study are shuffled in the database, so cell type and time point are left out; the donor was told from shared clones. CDR3 sequence: CASSQRGPRLAKNIQYF. The DNA is as follows: TGCGCCAGCAGCCAAAGGGGCCCCCGACTAGCCAAAAACATTCAGTACTTC.